The rows below give T cell receptor beta chains drawn from one sample of a study of tumour-infiltrating T cells in Burkitt lymphoma. Sequencing used immunoSEQ multiplex PCR; TCRdb keeps in-frame clones, though not all of them. The data show about 1,600 clones, 15% to 20% seen once. Sequenced sample: tumor tissue. The receptors come from a human donor with diffuse large B-cell lymphoma. The CDR3 runs from the conserved cysteine through the conserved F or W. Fields, in order: J gene, clone size, D gene, V gene, CDR3 protein, CDR3 DNA. The D gene is left open where the match is weak. Not all rows give a size; the values are once, few, many and, for expanded clones, a class.

J gene: TRBJ2-1; clone size: few; D gene: TRBD2; V gene: TRBV19; CDR3 protein: CASRGLAGRDNEQFF; CDR3 DNA: TGTGCCAGTCGAGGACTAGCGGGGAGGGACAATGAGCAGTTCTTC
J gene: TRBJ2-2; clone size: NA; D gene: NA; V gene: TRBV9; CDR3 protein: CASSVVGSTGELFF; CDR3 DNA: TGTGCCAGCAGCGTAGTGGGAAGCACCGGGGAGCTGTTTTTT
J gene: TRBJ1-2; clone size: few; D gene: NA; V gene: TRBV18; CDR3 protein: CASSPERANYGYTF; CDR3 DNA: TGTGCCAGCTCACCAGAGAGAGCTAACTATGGCTACACCTTC
J gene: TRBJ2-5; clone size: NA; D gene: NA; V gene: TRBV16; CDR3 protein: CASSHRVADKTQYF; CDR3 DNA: TGTGCCAGCAGCCACCGGGTCGCGGATAAGACCCAGTACTTC
J gene: TRBJ2-7; clone size: few; D gene: NA; V gene: TRBV10-3; CDR3 protein: CATADISYEQYF; CDR3 DNA: TGTGCCACCGCGGACATATCCTACGAGCAGTACTTC
J gene: TRBJ2-2; clone size: few; D gene: TRBD2; V gene: TRBV2; CDR3 protein: CASSPRTSGAGELFF; CDR3 DNA: TGTGCCAGCAGTCCCCGGACTAGCGGGGCCGGGGAGCTGTTTTTT
J gene: TRBJ1-5; clone size: NA; D gene: NA; V gene: TRBV4-1; CDR3 protein: CASSQEMDSNQPQHF; CDR3 DNA: TGCGCCAGCAGCCAAGAAATGGATAGCAATCAGCCCCAGCATTTT
J gene: TRBJ2-5; clone size: NA; D gene: NA; V gene: TRBV4-1; CDR3 protein: CASSQDGAEETQYF; CDR3 DNA: TGCGCCAGCAGCCAAGATGGGGCAGAAGAGACCCAGTACTTC
J gene: TRBJ1-1; clone size: few; D gene: NA; V gene: TRBV6-6; CDR3 protein: CASSYSGDPAFF; CDR3 DNA: TGTGCCAGCAGTTACTCGGGGGATCCGGCTTTCTTT
J gene: TRBJ2-5; clone size: NA; D gene: NA; V gene: TRBV20-1; CDR3 protein: CSAYNQETQYF; CDR3 DNA: TGCAGTGCTTACAACCAAGAGACCCAGTACTTC
J gene: TRBJ2-2; clone size: few; D gene: NA; V gene: TRBV6-6; CDR3 protein: CASSYGIGELFF; CDR3 DNA: TGTGCCAGCAGTTATGGGATCGGGGAGCTGTTTTTT
J gene: TRBJ2-3; clone size: few; D gene: NA; V gene: TRBV4-1; CDR3 protein: CASSQGFRSATDTQYF; CDR3 DNA: TGCGCCAGCAGCCAAGGTTTTCGGAGCGCCACAGATACGCAGTATTTT
J gene: TRBJ1-1; clone size: NA; D gene: NA; V gene: TRBV7-3; CDR3 protein: CASSLVGSEAFF; CDR3 DNA: TGTGCCAGCAGCTTAGTTGGGAGTGAAGCTTTCTTT
J gene: TRBJ2-1; clone size: NA; D gene: TRBD2; V gene: TRBV19; CDR3 protein: CASLSGGAYNEQFF; CDR3 DNA: TGTGCCAGCCTTAGCGGGGGGGCTTACAATGAGCAGTTCTTC
J gene: TRBJ2-7; clone size: NA; D gene: NA; V gene: TRBV27; CDR3 protein: CASSNPARDPYEQYF; CDR3 DNA: TGTGCCAGCAGCAACCCCGCCCGCGACCCCTACGAGCAGTACTTC
J gene: TRBJ1-1; clone size: few; D gene: NA; V gene: TRBV25-1; CDR3 protein: CASSESGLATLNTEAFF; CDR3 DNA: TGTGCCAGCAGTGAATCAGGGTTAGCAACCTTGAACACTGAAGCTTTCTTT
J gene: TRBJ2-3; clone size: NA; D gene: NA; V gene: TRBV7-7; CDR3 protein: CASSPQGGTDTQYF; CDR3 DNA: TGTGCTAGCAGCCCTCAGGGGGGGACAGATACGCAGTATTTT
J gene: TRBJ1-1; clone size: few; D gene: NA; V gene: TRBV7-9; CDR3 protein: CASSLEQGNTEAFF; CDR3 DNA: TGTGCCAGCAGCTTAGAACAGGGGAACACTGAAGCTTTCTTT
J gene: TRBJ2-5; clone size: few; D gene: TRBD2; V gene: TRBV6-6; CDR3 protein: CASSYSRGGRETQYF; CDR3 DNA: TGTGCCAGCAGTTACTCTAGGGGAGGGAGGGAGACCCAGTACTTC
J gene: TRBJ2-7; clone size: NA; D gene: NA; V gene: TRBV15; CDR3 protein: CATSRTGRDLEQYF; CDR3 DNA: TGTGCCACCAGCAGGACCGGGCGGGACCTCGAGCAGTACTTC
J gene: TRBJ1-1; clone size: few; D gene: NA; V gene: TRBV11-2; CDR3 protein: CASSLDQDTEAFF; CDR3 DNA: TGTGCCAGCAGCTTAGATCAGGACACTGAAGCTTTCTTT
J gene: TRBJ1-1; clone size: few; D gene: NA; V gene: TRBV4-2; CDR3 protein: CASSQELGGNTEAFF; CDR3 DNA: TGTGCCAGCAGCCAAGAACTGGGGGGGAACACTGAAGCTTTCTTT
J gene: TRBJ1-6; clone size: few; D gene: TRBD1; V gene: TRBV5-1; CDR3 protein: CASSLAGQKNSPLHF; CDR3 DNA: TGCGCCAGCAGCTTGGCGGGACAGAAAAATTCACCCCTCCACTTT
J gene: TRBJ2-3; clone size: few; D gene: NA; V gene: TRBV14; CDR3 protein: CASSQGPNTQYF; CDR3 DNA: TGTGCCAGCAGCCAAGGACCTAATACGCAGTATTTT
J gene: TRBJ2-1; clone size: NA; D gene: TRBD2; V gene: TRBV13; CDR3 protein: CASSPRAGGRINEQFF; CDR3 DNA: TGTGCCAGCAGCCCGCGAGCGGGGGGGCGGATTAATGAGCAGTTCTTC
J gene: TRBJ1-2; clone size: NA; D gene: NA; V gene: TRBV18; CDR3 protein: CASSPLDSGGYGYTF; CDR3 DNA: TGTGCCAGCTCACCACTGGACTCCGGAGGCTATGGCTACACCTTC
J gene: TRBJ2-1; clone size: NA; D gene: NA; V gene: TRBV5-6; CDR3 protein: CASSATTPSSYNEQFF; CDR3 DNA: TGTGCCAGCAGCGCCACGACACCGAGCTCCTACAATGAGCAGTTCTTC
J gene: TRBJ2-7; clone size: NA; D gene: NA; V gene: TRBV20-1; CDR3 protein: CSVGPTYEQYF; CDR3 DNA: TGCAGTGTGGGCCCCACCTATGAGCAGTACTTC
J gene: TRBJ2-6; clone size: few; D gene: NA; V gene: TRBV19; CDR3 protein: CASSMSAGANVLTF; CDR3 DNA: TGTGCCAGTAGTATGTCGGCTGGGGCCAACGTCCTGACTTTC
J gene: TRBJ1-2; clone size: few; D gene: NA; V gene: TRBV7-2; CDR3 protein: CASSLSLGAPLQGYTF; CDR3 DNA: TGTGCCAGCAGCTTAAGTCTCGGGGCGCCGCTACAAGGCTACACCTTC
J gene: TRBJ2-7; clone size: NA; D gene: NA; V gene: TRBV19; CDR3 protein: CASSISPGNEQYF; CDR3 DNA: TGTGCCAGTAGTATAAGCCCCGGGAACGAGCAGTACTTC
J gene: TRBJ2-3; clone size: NA; D gene: TRBD1; V gene: TRBV4-2; CDR3 protein: CASSQDLQGADTQYF; CDR3 DNA: TGTGCCAGCAGCCAAGATCTACAGGGGGCAGATACGCAGTATTTT
J gene: TRBJ2-1; clone size: NA; D gene: TRBD1; V gene: TRBV11-2; CDR3 protein: CASSPGTGAYNEQFF; CDR3 DNA: TGTGCCAGCAGCCCCGGGACAGGGGCCTACAATGAGCAGTTCTTC
J gene: TRBJ2-7; clone size: few; D gene: NA; V gene: TRBV5-6; CDR3 protein: CASSLGSTYEQYF; CDR3 DNA: TGTGCCAGCAGCTTGGGATCAACCTACGAGCAGTACTTC
J gene: TRBJ1-1; clone size: NA; D gene: NA; V gene: TRBV5-8; CDR3 protein: CASSLERRGEAFF; CDR3 DNA: TGTGCCAGCAGCTTGGAAAGACGTGGTGAAGCTTTCTTT
J gene: TRBJ2-7; clone size: NA; D gene: NA; V gene: TRBV14; CDR3 protein: CANSQGYGTYEQYF; CDR3 DNA: TGTGCCAACAGCCAAGGATACGGGACCTACGAGCAGTACTTC
J gene: TRBJ2-5; clone size: few; D gene: NA; V gene: TRBV7-2; CDR3 protein: CASSLVAGPLHPYF; CDR3 DNA: TGTGCCAGCAGCTTAGTTGCTGGACCCCTTCATCCGTACTTC
J gene: TRBJ2-1; clone size: NA; D gene: NA; V gene: TRBV19; CDR3 protein: CASNRGGISYNEQFF; CDR3 DNA: TGTGCCAGTAACCGGGGTGGGATCTCCTACAATGAGCAGTTCTTC
J gene: TRBJ2-2; clone size: NA; D gene: TRBD2; V gene: TRBV27; CDR3 protein: CASKVMAGDTGELFF; CDR3 DNA: TGTGCCAGCAAGGTGATGGCGGGGGACACCGGGGAGCTGTTTTTT
J gene: TRBJ2-7; clone size: few; D gene: NA; V gene: TRBV7-8; CDR3 protein: CASREGGLSSYEQYF; CDR3 DNA: TGTGCCAGCAGAGAAGGGGGGCTCAGCTCCTACGAGCAGTACTTC
J gene: TRBJ1-5; clone size: few; D gene: TRBD1; V gene: TRBV10-3; CDR3 protein: CAISEGQGGQPQHF; CDR3 DNA: TGTGCCATCAGTGAAGGGCAGGGGGGTCAGCCCCAGCATTTT
J gene: TRBJ1-4; clone size: NA; D gene: NA; V gene: TRBV19; CDR3 protein: CASSITEKLFF; CDR3 DNA: TGTGCCAGTAGTATAACCGAAAAACTGTTTTTT
J gene: TRBJ2-7; clone size: NA; D gene: TRBD1; V gene: TRBV29-1; CDR3 protein: CSVEVVQGEKQYF; CDR3 DNA: TGCAGCGTTGAAGTGGTGCAGGGGGAGAAGCAGTACTTC
J gene: TRBJ2-1; clone size: few; D gene: NA; V gene: TRBV27; CDR3 protein: CASSRSASYQQFF; CDR3 DNA: TGTGCCAGCAGCCGCTCTGCTAGTTATCAGCAGTTCTTC
J gene: TRBJ1-4; clone size: few; D gene: TRBD1; V gene: TRBV19; CDR3 protein: CASSIRAGQTNEKLFF; CDR3 DNA: TGTGCCAGTAGTATACGAGCGGGACAGACTAATGAAAAACTGTTTTTT
J gene: TRBJ1-1; clone size: NA; D gene: NA; V gene: TRBV27; CDR3 protein: CASSLMGGYGSGVAFF; CDR3 DNA: TGTGCCAGCAGTTTAATGGGAGGGTATGGGTCCGGGGTGGCTTTCTTT
J gene: TRBJ1-4; clone size: NA; D gene: NA; V gene: TRBV2; CDR3 protein: CASSFQDTTNEKLFF; CDR3 DNA: TGTGCCAGCAGTTTTCAGGATACAACTAATGAAAAACTGTTTTTT
J gene: TRBJ1-5; clone size: few; D gene: TRBD1; V gene: TRBV7-2; CDR3 protein: CASSLTGTDQPQHF; CDR3 DNA: TGTGCCAGCAGCTTAACAGGGACAGACCAGCCCCAGCATTTT
J gene: TRBJ2-7; clone size: few; D gene: NA; V gene: TRBV7-9; CDR3 protein: CASSLGFYEQYF; CDR3 DNA: TGTGCCAGCAGCTTGGGCTTCTACGAGCAGTACTTC
J gene: TRBJ2-1; clone size: NA; D gene: TRBD2; V gene: TRBV7-6; CDR3 protein: CASSALSGGNNEQFF; CDR3 DNA: TGTGCCAGCAGCGCCCTCAGCGGGGGTAACAATGAGCAGTTCTTC
J gene: TRBJ2-1; clone size: few; D gene: TRBD2; V gene: TRBV27; CDR3 protein: CASTTGTSGINEQFF; CDR3 DNA: TGTGCCAGCACAACGGGGACTAGCGGGATAAATGAGCAGTTCTTC
J gene: TRBJ2-3; clone size: NA; D gene: TRBD2; V gene: TRBV4-3; CDR3 protein: CASSLTSGGADTQYF; CDR3 DNA: TGCGCCAGCAGCCTAACTAGCGGGGGGGCAGATACGCAGTATTTT
J gene: TRBJ1-2; clone size: few; D gene: NA; V gene: TRBV16; CDR3 protein: CASSQQIYGYTF; CDR3 DNA: TGTGCCAGCAGCCAACAAATCTATGGCTACACCTTC
J gene: TRBJ1-4; clone size: few; D gene: TRBD1; V gene: TRBV2; CDR3 protein: CASSPGQANEKLFF; CDR3 DNA: TGTGCCAGCAGCCCGGGACAGGCAAATGAAAAACTGTTTTTT
J gene: TRBJ1-2; clone size: NA; D gene: NA; V gene: TRBV11-2; CDR3 protein: CASSLVAGFTGYTF; CDR3 DNA: TGTGCCAGCAGCTTAGTGGCAGGGTTCACTGGCTACACCTTC